Listed here are 16 T cell receptor beta chains from one sample, sequenced in a study of cytotoxic CD8 clonotypes in ibrutinib-treated CLL. The assay was immunoSEQ multiplex PCR, and TCRdb's table has in-frame clones only and misses some. Of tens of thousands of clones detected, 57% appear once; the ten largest clones hold roughly 15%. Source: PBMCs, taken after 12 months of ibrutinib treatment. All receptors derive from a human donor with chronic lymphocytic leukemia.

This clone was picked up many times. The chain employs TRBV3-1 (or the pseudogene TRBV3-2) and TRBJ2-4; D remains unclear. Germline lookup yields CDR1 LGHDT and CDR2 YNNKEL (reference sequence). This CDR3 is 9 amino acids long. Trimming pared 4 bases from V and 15 bases from J, leaving 7 bases between. CDR3 residues: CASSPSGYF. DNA of the CDR3: TGTGCCAGCAGCCCCTCTGGGTACTTC.

V usage is TRBV7-2 and J usage is TRBJ2-5, with D unclear. Deletions cut 8 bases from V and 7 bases from J, with 8 bases between. From germline, CDR1 is SGHTA and CDR2 FQGNSA. CDR3 length: 10 amino acids. The CDR3 region has the DNA TGTGCCAGCGGCACCGGGACCCAGTACTTC. Translated: CASGTGTQYF.

This clone was counted a few times. This chain uses TRBV19 with TRBJ2-3; 8 positions match TRBD2. CDR3 length equals 14 residues. CDR1 LNHDA and CDR2 SQIVND come from the germline V gene (reference sequence). The junction had 6 bases not matched to a gene; V was cut back by 9 bases and J by 1 base. CDR3 sequence (DNA): TGTGCCAGCAGACCGGGACTAGGCACAGATACGCAGTATTTT. Translating it yields CASRPGLGTDTQYF.

V and J are TRBV27 and TRBJ2-2; weak D call: TRBD2 (5 bases). The germline V gene has CDR1 MNHEY and CDR2 SMNVEV (reference sequence). V was trimmed by 3 bases and J by 6 bases, leaving 8 bases between them. The CDR3 length is 13 residues. CDR3 residues: CASSFGVSGELFF. CDR3 bases: TGTGCCAGCAGTTTCGGGGTGTCCGGGGAGCTGTTTTTT.

The sample holds a few counts of this clone. DNA for the CDR3: TGTGCCAGCAGTCGAAGATGGGTCCAAGAGACCCAGTACTTC. Protein sequence: CASSRRWVQETQYF. This chain links TRBV7-8 with TRBJ2-5; D not resolved. The V gene's germline CDR1 is SGHVS and CDR2 FQNEAQ. Trimming pared 6 bases from V and 1 base from J, leaving 12 bases between. This CDR3 is built from 14 residues.

On this clone itself: The germline gene is not matched at one end of the junction; a read error may be the cause. The chain recombines TRBV7-2 with TRBJ1-2; D remains ambiguous. The CDR3 extends over 15 amino acids. Germline V CDR1 and CDR2: SGHTA, FQGNSA. The DNA for the CDR3 is TGTGCCAGCAGCTATGACATCAGCGCTAACTATGGCTACAGTTTC. Protein sequence: CASSYDISANYGYSF.

CDR3 region: CASSWGPSATNEKLFF. The CDR3 DNA reads TGTGCCAGCAGCTGGGGGCCTAGCGCAACTAATGAAAAACTGTTTTTT. The V and J genes are TRBV5-4 and TRBJ1-4; perhaps TRBD1 as D (6 bases). Germline V gene data show CDR1 as SGHNT and CDR2 as YYREEE (reference sequence). V lost 3 bases to trimming and J lost 0 bases, with 12 bases between them. CDR3 length: 16 residues.

The chain employs TRBV19 and TRBJ2-1, with 11 bases fitting TRBD2. This CDR3 has 14 amino acids. J lost 4 bases, V lost 4 bases, and 0 bases had no gene match. Germline V gene lookup returns CDR1 LNHDA and CDR2 SQIVND (reference sequence). The CDR3 nucleotides read TGTGCCAGTAGTACTAGCGGGAGGTACAATGAGCAGTTCTTC. Translation gives CASSTSGRYNEQFF.

V gene TRBV21-1 combines with J gene TRBJ2-3; TRBD1 was called by the table and not checked on the DNA. TRBV21-1 is deemed a pseudogene. CDR3 length: 19 residues. The CDR3 nucleotides read TGTGCCAGCAGCAAAAACGGACCCAGGGTTCCAACTAGCACAGATACGCAGTATTTT. Translation: CASSKNGPRVPTSTDTQYF.

This clone has only one observation. The same CDR3 is also encoded by other DNA sequences in this sample. The V call is TRBV5-1, the J call TRBJ2-7, with D maybe TRBD2 (5 bases). Germline CDR1 is SGHRS and CDR2 is YFSETQ. The CDR3 spans 12 residues. V was shortened by 4 bases and J by 7 bases, with 12 bases between the two germline ends. CDR3 protein: CASSPGRREQYF. DNA for the CDR3: TGCGCCAGCAGCCCCGGGCGGAGGGAGCAGTACTTC.

V and J are TRBV10-1 and TRBJ2-3; D uncertain. The germline V gene encodes CDR1 WNHNN and CDR2 SYGVQD (reference sequence). CDR3 length: 13 residues. Trimming stripped 2 bases from V and 5 bases from J, with 8 bases between. CDR3 protein: CASSENLRDTQYF. For the CDR3, the DNA is TGCGCCAGCAGTGAGAATCTAAGAGATACGCAGTATTTT.

The rearrangement links TRBV5-1 to TRBJ1-6; 10 nucleotides agree with TRBD1. The germline V gene encodes CDR1 SGHRS and CDR2 YFSETQ. Trimming took 4 bases from V and 7 from J; bases not matched to a gene: 14. The CDR3 sequence is 18 residues long. CDR3 loop: CASSVGQGSLSANSPLHF. In DNA form, the CDR3 reads TGCGCCAGCAGCGTGGGACAGGGGAGTTTAAGTGCAAATTCACCCCTCCACTTT.

The chain recombines TRBV7-9 with TRBJ2-3; D remains ambiguous. Trimming removed 1 base at V and 2 bases at J, with 7 bases between. Germline loops: CDR1 SEHNR, CDR2 FQNEAQ (reference sequence). This CDR3 region has 14 residues. Here the CDR3 DNA reads TGTGCCAGCAGCTTAGACACCCACACAGATACGCAGTATTTT. Translation: CASSLDTHTDTQYF.

The chain links TRBV5-6 to TRBJ2-5, with 8 positions matching TRBD2. This CDR3 contains 14 residues. J lost 5 bases, V lost 4 bases, and 7 bases had no gene match. Germline CDR1 is SGHDT and CDR2 is YYEEEE. The CDR3 is CASSGTGGPETQYF. CDR3 coding DNA: TGTGCCAGCAGCGGAACGGGGGGGCCGGAGACCCAGTACTTC.

J is TRBJ2-2 and V is TRBV5-1; 9 bases agree with TRBD1. Germline trimming cut 0 bases from V and 15 bases from J; bases unmatched to any gene: 6. Germline values: CDR1 SGHRS, CDR2 YFSETQ. There are 13 residues in the CDR3. This CDR3 is CASSLVGTGMVFF. Here the CDR3 DNA reads TGCGCCAGCAGCTTGGTTGGGACAGGGATGGTGTTTTTT. Combining the CDR3 with reference TRBV5-1 and TRBJ2-2 gives the whole variable domain KAGVTQTPRYLIKTRGQQVTLSCSPISGHRSVSWYQQTPGQGLQFLFEYFSETQRNKGNFPGRFSGRQFSNSRSEMNVSTLELGDSALYLCASSLVGTGMVFFGEGSRLTVL.

The rearrangement links TRBV6-5 to TRBJ1-3; unclear D gene. The CDR3 extends over 14 amino acids. CDR1 and CDR2 from the germline V gene are MNHEY and SVGAGI. V was trimmed by 5 bases and J by 0 bases, leaving 8 bases between them. The CDR3 coding sequence is TGTGCCAGCAGTGATAAGGTCTCTGGAAACACCATATATTTT. It encodes CASSDKVSGNTIYF.